The rows below give T cell receptor beta chains drawn from one sample of a study of beta chain features in type 1 diabetes. TCRdb's table, derived via immunoSEQ multiplex PCR, lists solely in-frame clones and lacks some. Altogether 130,000 to 150,000 clones are present, 6.9% being singletons, with the ten largest covering under 1.5%. The sequenced sample consisted of central memory CD4+ T cells from blood. These receptors were taken from a woman aged 25 to 39 in good health. CDR3s include the opening cysteine and the closing phenylalanine or tryptophan. A D gene is named only where the DNA matches it firmly. The size field is filled for only some rows; it gives once, few, many or a size class.

CDR3: CASSLNSGTNTGELFF; DNA: TGTGCCAGCAGCTTAAATAGCGGAACGAACACCGGGGAGCTGTTTTTT; V: TRBV7-6; size: .; J: TRBJ2-2; D: .
CDR3: CASSPGERTSTDTQYF; DNA: TGTGCCAGCAGCCCCGGTGAGCGAACTAGCACAGATACGCAGTATTTT; V: TRBV14; size: few; J: TRBJ2-3; D: .
CDR3: CASSILAGLNEQFF; DNA: TGTGCCAGTAGTATCCTAGCGGGGCTCAATGAGCAGTTCTTC; V: TRBV19; size: few; J: TRBJ2-1; D: TRBD2
CDR3: CASSVVAGDAGELFF; DNA: TGTGCCAGCAGCGTAGTAGCGGGAGACGCCGGGGAGCTGTTTTTT; V: TRBV9; size: .; J: TRBJ2-2; D: TRBD2
CDR3: CASSLGYRSKREAETQYF; DNA: TGTGCCAGCAGCTTAGGGTACCGCTCTAAGCGGGAGGCGGAGACCCAGTACTTC; V: TRBV7-6; size: .; J: TRBJ2-5; D: TRBD2
CDR3: CASSSIAGYRPGELFF; DNA: TGTGCCAGCAGCTCAATAGCGGGATACCGTCCCGGGGAGCTGTTTTTT; V: TRBV7-2; size: .; J: TRBJ2-2; D: TRBD2
CDR3: CASSPLGQGTTYEQYF; DNA: TGTGCCAGCAGCCCACTGGGACAGGGGACGACCTACGAGCAGTACTTC; V: TRBV7-2; size: .; J: TRBJ2-7; D: TRBD1
CDR3: CATSRERSGSLDEQYF; DNA: TGTGCCACCAGCAGGGAAAGGAGCGGGAGTCTCGACGAGCAGTACTTC; V: TRBV15; size: .; J: TRBJ2-7; D: TRBD2
CDR3: CASSQDRAGVQYF; DNA: TGCGCCAGCAGCCAAGATAGAGCAGGGGTTCAGTACTTC; V: TRBV4-3; size: .; J: TRBJ2-7; D: .
CDR3: CASSLLEVSTNTGELFF; DNA: TGCGCCAGCAGCTTGTTAGAAGTCTCTACGAACACCGGGGAGCTGTTTTTT; V: TRBV5-1; size: many; J: TRBJ2-2; D: .
CDR3: CASSPNKGKTNEKLFF; DNA: TGTGCCAGCTCACCGAACAAGGGGAAAACTAATGAAAAACTGTTTTTT; V: TRBV18; size: few; J: TRBJ1-4; D: .
CDR3: CASSYLGQANHEQYF; DNA: TGTGCCAGCTCATACCTCGGACAGGCTAACCACGAGCAGTACTTC; V: TRBV18; size: many; J: TRBJ2-7; D: TRBD1
CDR3: CATSRDSTSGILGFF; DNA: TGTGCCACCAGCAGAGATTCGACTAGCGGGATCTTAGGGTTCTTC; V: TRBV15; size: few; J: TRBJ2-1; D: TRBD2
CDR3: CASSYDPGFANEKLFF; DNA: TGTGCCAGCAGTTACGACCCCGGGTTCGCTAATGAAAAACTGTTTTTT; V: TRBV6-6; size: few; J: TRBJ1-4; D: .
CDR3: CSVERTDSYEQYF; DNA: TGCAGCGTTGAAAGGACAGACTCCTACGAGCAGTACTTC; V: TRBV29-1; size: few; J: TRBJ2-7; D: .
CDR3: CASSQTGQGGQPQHF; DNA: TGTGCCAGCAGCCAGACTGGACAGGGAGGTCAGCCCCAGCATTTT; V: TRBV7-2; size: .; J: TRBJ1-5; D: TRBD1
CDR3: CASSRQVTTDTQYF; DNA: TGTGCCAGCAGTAGACAGGTCACCACAGATACGCAGTATTTT; V: TRBV6-1; size: few; J: TRBJ2-3; D: .
CDR3: CASSQNVQGNTIYF; DNA: TGTGCCAGCAGCCAAAACGTACAGGGGAACACCATATATTTT; V: TRBV7-2; size: few; J: TRBJ1-3; D: TRBD1
CDR3: CASSIDGGGQAYTGELFF; DNA: TGTGCCAGTAGTATTGATGGGGGGGGACAGGCGTACACCGGGGAGCTGTTTTTT; V: TRBV19; size: .; J: TRBJ2-2; D: .
CDR3: CASSQGQTYNEQFF; DNA: TGCGCCAGCAGCCAAGGACAGACCTACAATGAGCAGTTCTTC; V: TRBV4-1; size: few; J: TRBJ2-1; D: .
CDR3: CASSSGQGVDEQYF; DNA: TGCGCCAGCAGCTCCGGACAGGGTGTCGACGAGCAGTACTTC; V: TRBV5-1; size: .; J: TRBJ2-7; D: TRBD1
CDR3: CASSPDYLSTDTQYF; DNA: TGTGCCAGCAGCCCGGACTACCTCAGCACAGATACGCAGTATTTT; V: TRBV7-3; size: .; J: TRBJ2-3; D: .